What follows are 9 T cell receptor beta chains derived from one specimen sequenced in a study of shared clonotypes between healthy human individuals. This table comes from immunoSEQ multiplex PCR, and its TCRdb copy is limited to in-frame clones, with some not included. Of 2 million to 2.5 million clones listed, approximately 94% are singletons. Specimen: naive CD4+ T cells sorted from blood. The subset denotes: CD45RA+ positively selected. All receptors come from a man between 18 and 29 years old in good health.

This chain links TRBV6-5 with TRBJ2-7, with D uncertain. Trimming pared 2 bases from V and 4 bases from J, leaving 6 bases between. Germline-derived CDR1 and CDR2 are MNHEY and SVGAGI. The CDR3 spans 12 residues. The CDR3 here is CASSYVSYEQYF. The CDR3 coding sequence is TGTGCCAGCAGTTACGTCTCTTACGAGCAGTACTTC.

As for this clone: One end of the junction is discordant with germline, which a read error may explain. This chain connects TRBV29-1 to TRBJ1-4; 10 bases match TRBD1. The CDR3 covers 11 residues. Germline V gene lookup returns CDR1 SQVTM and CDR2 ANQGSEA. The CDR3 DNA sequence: TGCAGCGTGGGGACAGGGGAAACACTGTTTTTT. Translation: CSVGTGETLFF. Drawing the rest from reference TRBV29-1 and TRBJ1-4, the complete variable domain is SAVISQKPSRDICQRGTSLTIQCQVDSQVTMMFWYRQQPGQSLTLIATANQGSEATYESGFVIDKFPISRPNLTFSTLTVSNMSPEDSSIYLCSVGTGETLFFGSGTQLSVL.

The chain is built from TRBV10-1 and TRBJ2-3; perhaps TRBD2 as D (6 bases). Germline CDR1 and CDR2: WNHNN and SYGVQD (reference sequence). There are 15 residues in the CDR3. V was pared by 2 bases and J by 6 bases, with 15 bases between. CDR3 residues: CASSEQTSRHDTQYF. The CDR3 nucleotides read TGCGCCAGCAGTGAGCAAACTAGCCGACACGATACGCAGTATTTT.

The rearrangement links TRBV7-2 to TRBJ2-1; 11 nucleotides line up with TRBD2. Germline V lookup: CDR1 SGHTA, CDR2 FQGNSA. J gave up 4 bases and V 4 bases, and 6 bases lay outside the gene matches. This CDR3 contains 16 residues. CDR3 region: CASSSNRLAGYNEQFF. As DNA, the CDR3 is TGTGCCAGCAGCTCAAATCGACTAGCGGGATACAATGAGCAGTTCTTC.

CDR3: CASSFILGEKLFF. The CDR3 DNA is TGCGCCAGCAGCTTTATACTGGGTGAAAAACTGTTTTTT. The V gene is TRBV5-1, the J gene TRBJ1-4; D unclear. Trimming left V 2 bases short and J 7 bases short, with 9 bases between. This CDR3 region has 13 residues. Germline CDR1 reads SGHRS; CDR2 reads YFSETQ. The complete variable domain, with remaining parts taken from reference TRBV5-1 and TRBJ1-4, reads KAGVTQTPRYLIKTRGQQVTLSCSPISGHRSVSWYQQTPGQGLQFLFEYFSETQRNKGNFPGRFSGRQFSNSRSEMNVSTLELGDSALYLCASSFILGEKLFFGSGTQLSVL.

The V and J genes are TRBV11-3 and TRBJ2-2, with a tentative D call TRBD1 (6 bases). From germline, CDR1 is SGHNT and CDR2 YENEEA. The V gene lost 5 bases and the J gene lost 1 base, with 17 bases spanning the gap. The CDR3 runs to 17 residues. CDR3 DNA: TGTGCCAGCAGCGTAGCCCCGGGACACATGAACACCGGGGAGCTGTTTTTT. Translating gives CASSVAPGHMNTGELFF.

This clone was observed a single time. The DNA for the CDR3 is TGTGCCAGCAGCTTAGGACAGATCGGCGATGAAAAACTGTTTTTT. This codes for CASSLGQIGDEKLFF. This sequence joins TRBV7-9 and TRBJ1-4, with D possibly TRBD1 on 5 matching bases. The CDR3 spans 15 residues. Trimming cost V 1 base and J 6 bases, with 12 bases left between them. CDR1 is SEHNR, CDR2 FQNEAQ, per germline (reference sequence).

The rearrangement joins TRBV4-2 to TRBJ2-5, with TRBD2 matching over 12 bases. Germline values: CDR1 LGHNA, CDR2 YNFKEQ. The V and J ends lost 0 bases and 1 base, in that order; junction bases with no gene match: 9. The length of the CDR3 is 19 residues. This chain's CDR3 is CASSQELRLAGAAQETQYF. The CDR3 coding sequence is TGTGCCAGCAGCCAAGAGTTAAGACTAGCGGGGGCAGCCCAAGAGACCCAGTACTTC.

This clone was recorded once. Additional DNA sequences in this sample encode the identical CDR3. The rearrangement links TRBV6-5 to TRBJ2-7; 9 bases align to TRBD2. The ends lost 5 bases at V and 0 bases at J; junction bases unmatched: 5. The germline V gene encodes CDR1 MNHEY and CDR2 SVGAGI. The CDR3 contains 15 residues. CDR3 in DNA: TGTGCCAGCAGTCGCGGGACTAGCTCCTCCTACGAGCAGTACTTC. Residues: CASSRGTSSSYEQYF.